One and the same sample provided the 30 T cell receptor beta chains below, sequenced in a study of cytomegalovirus exposure and HLA in healthy donors. This PCR relied on a set of 60 Vbeta primers and 13 Jbeta primers. Generated by immunoSEQ multiplex PCR, the TCRdb table keeps only in-frame clones and is missing some. The sample has around 150,000 clones; around 68% are singletons. The sample taken for sequencing was PBMCs. The receptors derive from a woman in her forties in good health and CMV-seropositive.

The J gene is TRBJ1-5, the V gene TRBV19; tentative D call: TRBD1 (5 bases). CDR1 LNHDA and CDR2 SQIVND come from the germline V gene (reference sequence). The CDR3 sequence is 15 residues long. Trimming cost V 5 bases and J 0 bases, with 11 bases left between them. The CDR3 coding sequence is TGTGCCAGTAGTGTCCGTCAGGGTAGCAATCAGCCCCAGCATTTT. Translated: CASSVRQGSNQPQHF.

The V and J genes are TRBV7-9 and TRBJ2-7; TRBD2 matches at 10 bases. V trimming: 1 base; J trimming: 7 bases; junction bases outside the gene matches: 7. This CDR3 is built from 15 residues. Looked up from germline, CDR1 is SEHNR and CDR2 is FQNEAQ (reference sequence). The CDR3 here is CASSLEVAGGGEQYF. The CDR3 DNA reads as TGTGCCAGCAGCTTAGAAGTAGCGGGGGGAGGTGAGCAGTACTTC.

This clone was observed a handful of times. This sequence joins TRBV6-1 and TRBJ2-7, with TRBD2 matching over 10 bases. Germline V gene lookup returns CDR1 MNHNS and CDR2 SASEGT. V shed 10 bases, J shed 3 bases, and the junction held 9 bases outside the gene matches. The CDR3 extends over 14 amino acids. This CDR3 reads CATTLAGEGYEQYF. The CDR3 nucleotides read TGTGCCACTACCCTAGCGGGAGAAGGCTACGAGCAGTACTTC.

The genes are TRBV20-1 and TRBJ1-2; 9 bases agree with TRBD1. The CDR3 runs to 11 residues. CDR1 is DFQATT and CDR2 is SNEGSKA in the germline V gene (reference sequence). Trimming cost V 6 bases and J 6 bases; bases outside gene matches: 2. The chain's CDR3 is CSAGQGNGYTF. The CDR3 DNA is TGCAGTGCGGGACAGGGAAATGGCTACACCTTC.

On this clone itself: Its ends do not fully match the called genes, so a read error is possible. This chain links TRBV6-5 with TRBJ1-2, with D perhaps TRBD1 (5 bases). Per germline, CDR1 MNHEY and CDR2 SVGAGI. The CDR3 covers 12 residues. CDR3 in amino acids: CATSTGNYGYPF. The CDR3 DNA sequence: TGTGCCACATCAACAGGAAACTATGGCTACCCCTTC.

This clone was detected a few times. This chain uses TRBV5-1 with TRBJ1-1, with TRBD1 matching over 7 bases. The junction had 6 bases not matched to a gene; V was cut back by 4 bases and J by 6 bases. Germline V gene lookup returns CDR1 SGHRS and CDR2 YFSETQ. The CDR3 runs to 13 residues. The CDR3 reads CASSPPGQSEAFF. Written as DNA, the CDR3 is TGCGCCAGCAGCCCTCCGGGACAGTCTGAAGCTTTCTTT.

The V and J genes are TRBV4-3 and TRBJ1-5; 9 bases fit TRBD1. The germline gives CDR1 LGHNA, CDR2 YSLEER. V gave up 0 bases and J gave up 6 bases; unmatched junction bases: 6. This CDR3 region has 16 residues. This CDR3 is CASSQDYGTGIQPQHF. Here the CDR3 DNA reads TGCGCCAGCAGCCAAGATTACGGGACAGGGATTCAGCCCCAGCATTTT.

Remarks on this clone: An end of the junction does not agree with germline; a read error may underlie this. The chain carries TRBV7-7 and TRBJ2-1, with TRBD1 identical over 8 bases. Germline V CDR1 and CDR2: SSHAT, FNYEAQ (reference sequence). CDR3 length: 13 amino acids. The CDR3 nucleotides are TGTGCTAGCAGCATGGACAGGGCCGGTGAGCAGTTCTTC. The encoded protein is CASSMDRAGEQFF.

V is TRBV4-3 and J is TRBJ2-7, with 9 bases matching TRBD1. This CDR3 is 16 amino acids long. Germline assignment: CDR1 LGHNA and CDR2 YSLEER. J lost 2 bases, V lost 1 base, and 6 bases had no gene match. CDR3 loop: CASSQVGTGTTYEQYF. The CDR3, as DNA: TGCGCCAGCAGCCAAGTAGGGACAGGGACCACCTACGAGCAGTACTTC.

V usage is TRBV6-5 and J usage is TRBJ1-5, with D maybe TRBD1 (5 bases). The CDR3 extends over 15 amino acids. The V end was cut by 0 bases, the J end by 1 base, with 7 bases between. Germline V gene data show CDR1 as MNHEY and CDR2 as SVGAGI. CDR3 bases: TGTGCCAGCAGTTACTCAGGGGAAAGCAATCAGCCCCAGCATTTT. This gives the protein CASSYSGESNQPQHF.

This chain joins TRBV20-1 and TRBJ2-7, with D uncertain. Germline CDR1 is DFQATT and CDR2 is SNEGSKA (reference sequence). The length of the CDR3 is 11 residues. Trimming removed 5 bases at V and 5 bases at J, with 10 bases between. The CDR3 is CSACPEDEQYF. The CDR3 DNA reads as TGCAGTGCTTGCCCTGAGGACGAGCAGTACTTC.

V is TRBV5-1 and J is TRBJ1-4, with 9 bases aligning to TRBD1. CDR1 and CDR2 from the germline V gene are SGHRS and YFSETQ. This CDR3 has 14 residues. J was trimmed by 5 bases and V by 6 bases; bases with no gene match: 5. DNA of the CDR3: TGCGCCAGCACCGCCGGGACAGGGAATGAAAAACTGTTTTTT. It specifies CASTAGTGNEKLFF. The full variable domain, rest sourced from reference TRBV5-1 and TRBJ1-4, is KAGVTQTPRYLIKTRGQQVTLSCSPISGHRSVSWYQQTPGQGLQFLFEYFSETQRNKGNFPGRFSGRQFSNSRSEMNVSTLELGDSALYLCASTAGTGNEKLFFGSGTQLSVL.

This clone occurred a few times. The chain joins TRBV4-1 to TRBJ1-4; TRBD1 matches at 7 bases. This CDR3 spans 16 amino acids. Germline CDR1 reads MGHRA; CDR2 reads YSYEKL. The junction had 6 bases not matched to a gene; V was cut back by 1 base and J by 4 bases. CDR3 DNA sequence: TGCGCCAGCAGCCAAGGGGGACAGACCCTTAATGAAAAACTGTTTTTT. It encodes CASSQGGQTLNEKLFF.

This clone appeared a few times. The rearrangement links TRBV29-1 to TRBJ2-7; 7 nucleotides line up with TRBD1. V was pared by 5 bases and J by 5 bases, with 9 bases of the junction left unmatched. The CDR3 length is 13 residues. Germline CDR1 SQVTM, CDR2 ANQGSEA. The CDR3 region has the DNA TGCAGCGTTCAAAAGACAGGGACAAACGAGCAGTACTTC. Encoded protein: CSVQKTGTNEQYF.

This clone was recorded a few times. The V call is TRBV10-3, the J call TRBJ1-1; possible D gene TRBD1, 6 bases. This CDR3 is 13 amino acids long. Germline lookup yields CDR1 ENHRY and CDR2 SYGVKD. V was clipped by 8 bases and J by 1 base, with 11 bases between them. The CDR3 is CAIGGPKNTEAFF. In nucleotides, the CDR3 is TGTGCCATCGGGGGCCCTAAGAACACTGAAGCTTTCTTT.

This clone was seen a few times. The chain uses TRBV9 and TRBJ2-7; D not resolved. CDR1 SGDLS and CDR2 YYNGEE come from the germline V gene. The CDR3 is 13 residues long. Trimming cost V 0 bases and J 3 bases, with 7 bases left between them. The CDR3 nucleotides read TGTGCCAGCAGCGTAGCCATCGGCTACGAGCAGTACTTC. Translated, it gives CASSVAIGYEQYF. The full variable domain, in which reference TRBV9 and TRBJ2-7 provide the parts outside the CDR3, is DSGVTQTPKHLITATGQRVTLRCSPRSGDLSVYWYQQSLDQGLQFLIQYYNGEERAKGNILERFSAQQFPDLHSELNLSSLELGDSALYFCASSVAIGYEQYFGPGTRLTVT.

This clone was counted between two and nine times. The chain combines TRBV29-1 with TRBJ2-7, with D unclear. Germline V CDR1 and CDR2: SQVTM, ANQGSEA. Trimming took 2 bases from V and 3 from J, leaving 8 bases between them. The CDR3 has 12 amino acids. The DNA of the CDR3 is TGCAGCGTTGAAATCCCAGGCTACGAGCAGTACTTC. Translating it yields CSVEIPGYEQYF.

V and J are TRBV6-5 and TRBJ1-4, with TRBD1 as a possible D gene (5 bases). V was shortened by 6 bases and J by 6 bases, with 14 bases between the two germline ends. Germline loops: CDR1 MNHEY, CDR2 SVGAGI. This CDR3 comprises 14 residues. The CDR3 bases are TGTGCCAGCAGCTCAGGGTGGGGGGATGAAAAACTGTTTTTT. The encoded protein is CASSSGWGDEKLFF.

This sequence joins TRBV25-1 and TRBJ2-5, with D unresolved. The germline CDR1 and CDR2 sequences are MGHDK and SYGVNS. This CDR3 has 11 amino acids. V was shortened by 8 bases and J by 11 bases, with 15 bases between the two germline ends. CDR3 bases: TGTGCCAGCGGAACGATGCTGGAGCAGTACTTC. Protein product: CASGTMLEQYF.

The rearrangement uses TRBV11-2 and TRBJ2-5, with 11 bases fitting TRBD2. V dropped 2 bases and J dropped 6; count of bases not matched to a gene: 8. CDR1 is SGHAT, CDR2 FQNNGV, per germline. The CDR3 consists of 16 residues. The CDR3 DNA reads TGTGCCAGCAGCTTAAAGCCTAGCGGGGGGACAAAGACCCAGTACTTC. This gives the protein CASSLKPSGGTKTQYF.

This clone turned up a few times. At one end, the junction sequence differs from germline, possibly due to a read error. This chain uses TRBV7-9 with TRBJ1-1; no clear D gene. The CDR3 covers 12 residues. Germline loops: CDR1 SEHNR, CDR2 FQNEAQ (reference sequence). The CDR3 nucleotides are TGTTCCAGCAGTCATCAAAACACTGAAGCTTTCTTT. It encodes CSSSHQNTEAFF. The variable domain in full, completed from reference TRBV7-9 and TRBJ1-1, reads DTGVSQNPRHKITKRGQNVTFRCDPISEHNRLYWYRQTLGQGPEFLTYFQNEAQLEKSRLLSDRFSAERPKGSFSTLEIQRTEQGDSAMYLCSSSHQNTEAFFGQGTRLTVV.

The V and J genes are TRBV7-2 and TRBJ2-2; no clear D. This CDR3 has 14 amino acids. V gave up 0 bases and J gave up 2 bases, with 4 bases separating them. Germline CDR1 SGHTA, CDR2 FQGNSA. The CDR3 region is CASSLARNTGELFF. The CDR3 region has the DNA TGTGCCAGCAGCTTAGCGCGCAACACCGGGGAGCTGTTTTTT.

The chain couples TRBV7-2 to TRBJ1-5, with D unclear. The CDR3 is 14 residues long. V was clipped by 2 bases and J by 5 bases, with 10 bases between them. CDR1 is SGHTA, CDR2 FQGNSA, per germline. The CDR3 reads CASSLSPTHQPQHF. CDR3 nucleotides: TGTGCCAGCAGCTTATCTCCGACACATCAGCCCCAGCATTTT. The variable domain in full, completed from reference TRBV7-2 and TRBJ1-5, reads GAGVSQSPSNKVTEKGKDVELRCDPISGHTALYWYRQSLGQGLEFLIYFQGNSAPDKSGLPSDRFSAERTGGSVSTLTIQRTQQEDSAVYLCASSLSPTHQPQHFGDGTRLSIL.

The CDR3 loop reads CASSNRRGQLWNTEAFF. CDR3 coding DNA: TGTGCCAGCAGCAATCGACGGGGACAGCTCTGGAACACTGAAGCTTTCTTT. V is TRBV7-2 and J is TRBJ1-1; 7 bases match TRBD1. CDR1 and CDR2 from the germline V gene are SGHTA and FQGNSA. The CDR3 is 17 amino acids. The V and J ends lost 5 bases and 1 base, in that order; junction bases with no gene match: 13.

V gene TRBV29-1 combines with J gene TRBJ2-7, with D tentatively TRBD1 (5 bases). This CDR3 is built from 13 residues. Germline V lookup: CDR1 SQVTM, CDR2 ANQGSEA. V gave up 2 bases and J gave up 1 base, with 9 bases separating them. The CDR3 loop is CSVEQGQSYEQYF. The CDR3 nucleotides are TGCAGCGTTGAACAGGGCCAGTCCTACGAGCAGTACTTC.

V and J are TRBV5-1 and TRBJ2-1; D may be TRBD1 (7 bases). The CDR3 loop spans 16 amino acids. Germline CDR1 is SGHRS and CDR2 is YFSETQ. Trimming took 5 bases from V and 7 from J, leaving 22 bases between them. The DNA of the CDR3 is TGCGCCAGCAGGACCTCCAGGGGGGCCGGGTTGAATGAGCAGTTCTTC. Translation gives CASRTSRGAGLNEQFF.

The chain links TRBV11-2 to TRBJ1-3; the match to TRBD1 covers 9 bases. CDR1 SGHAT and CDR2 FQNNGV come from the germline V gene. V dropped 4 bases and J dropped 2; count of bases not matched to a gene: 6. The CDR3 extends over 16 amino acids. The CDR3 is CASSSRTGDPGNTIYF. CDR3 in DNA: TGTGCCAGCAGCTCCAGGACAGGGGATCCTGGAAACACCATATATTTT.

The V gene is TRBV5-6, the J gene TRBJ1-4; D possibly corresponds to TRBD1 (5 bases). The V end was cut by 4 bases, the J end by 3 bases, with 16 bases between. Germline CDR1 and CDR2: SGHDT and YYEEEE. The length of the CDR3 is 16 residues. CDR3 sequence reads: CASSRTPGSANEKLFF. In nucleotides, the CDR3 is TGTGCCAGCAGCAGGACACCAGGCAGTGCTAATGAAAAACTGTTTTTT. The full variable domain, in which reference TRBV5-6 and TRBJ1-4 provide the parts outside the CDR3, is DAGVTQSPTHLIKTRGQQVTLRCSPKSGHDTVSWYQQALGQGPQFIFQYYEEEERQRGNFPDRFSGHQFPNYSSELNVNALLLGDSALYLCASSRTPGSANEKLFFGSGTQLSVL.

The rearrangement joins TRBV10-3 to TRBJ1-2, with unresolved D. The CDR3 consists of 14 residues. The ends were cut back, 5 bases at V and 3 bases at J, with 13 bases in the middle. CDR1 ENHRY and CDR2 SYGVKD come from the germline V gene. The CDR3 protein is CAISQNREDYGYTF. In nucleotides, the CDR3 is TGTGCCATCAGTCAGAACCGGGAAGACTATGGCTACACCTTC.

The chain links TRBV11-1 to TRBJ2-7; D remains unclear. Germline V gene lookup returns CDR1 SGHAT and CDR2 FQDESV (reference sequence). V was shortened by 1 base and J by 3 bases, with 4 bases between the two germline ends. This CDR3 contains 12 residues. CDR3 loop: CASSLGVYEQYF. The CDR3 DNA reads as TGTGCCAGCAGCTTAGGCGTCTACGAGCAGTACTTC.